This is a list of T cell receptor beta chains from one sample in a study of T cell responses to AZD1222 COVID-19 vaccine. TCRdb's copy holds only in-frame clones and misses some; the assay was immunoSEQ multiplex PCR. The data hold 100,000 or so clones, with approximately 89% observed a single time. The specimen was peripheral blood, collected 28 days after the second AZD1222 dose. Receptors originate from an adult who received the AZD1222 COVID-19 vaccine. The CDR3 runs from the conserved cysteine through the conserved F or W. The D gene is left open where the match is weak. A clone size is listed for some rows: how often the clone was seen (once, few, many), or a class if it is expanded.

j_call,d_call,v_call,clone_size,cdr3_aa,cdr3_nt
TRBJ1-1,-,TRBV3-1/TRBV3-2,-,CASSRTLNTEAFF,TGTGCCAGCAGCCGTACCTTGAACACTGAAGCTTTCTTT
TRBJ1-3,TRBD1,TRBV6-5,-,CASRDTGDAGNTIYF,TGTGCCAGCAGGGATACAGGGGATGCTGGAAACACCATATATTTT
TRBJ1-2,-,TRBV5-3,-,CARSLDCGYAF,TGTGCCAGAAGCTTGGATTGCGGCTACGCCTTC
TRBJ1-1,TRBD1,TRBV7-9,once,CASSWGQGRDAEAFF,TGTGCCAGCAGCTGGGGACAGGGTAGGGATGCTGAAGCTTTCTTT
TRBJ2-7,-,TRBV2,-,CASSEAAGGQGEQYF,TGTGCCAGCAGTGAAGCGGCTGGGGGTCAGGGCGAGCAGTACTTC
TRBJ2-3,TRBD2,TRBV28,-,CASSFRLLAGADTQYF,TGTGCCAGCAGTTTTCGGTTACTAGCGGGAGCAGATACGCAGTATTTT
TRBJ1-2,TRBD1,TRBV19,-,CASSILAGGGYTF,TGTGCCAGTAGTATACTTGCAGGGGGAGGCTACACCTTC
TRBJ1-1,-,TRBV19,-,CASSISGSEAFF,TGTGCCAGTAGTATATCGGGGAGTGAAGCTTTCTTT
TRBJ2-3,TRBD2,TRBV13,-,CASSFTSGLLTDTQYF,TGTGCCAGCAGCTTTACTAGCGGTTTACTCACAGATACGCAGTATTTT
TRBJ1-3,-,TRBV2,-,CASSDSRNTIYF,TGTGCCAGCAGTGACAGCCGAAACACCATATATTTT
TRBJ2-3,-,TRBV6-2/TRBV6-3,-,CASSRPAGTQYF,TGTGCCAGCAGTCGCCCCGCCGGTACGCAGTATTTT
TRBJ2-2,-,TRBV11-2,-,CASSSHTIGELFF,TGTGCCAGCAGCTCCCACACGATCGGGGAGCTGTTTTTT
TRBJ2-2,TRBD2,TRBV4-2,few,CASSRTLAGVVTGELFF,TGTGCCAGCAGCCGAACACTAGCGGGAGTAGTCACCGGGGAGCTGTTTTTT
TRBJ2-3,TRBD2,TRBV28,-,CASGAEGRGADTQYF,TGTGCCAGCGGGGCCGAGGGGCGGGGGGCAGATACGCAGTATTTT
TRBJ2-5,-,TRBV10-1,-,CASSSLASGGTQYF,TGCGCCAGCAGTTCCCTAGCGTCCGGGGGGACCCAGTACTTC
TRBJ2-3,TRBD2,TRBV4-3,once,CASSQDLAGGLLSTQYF,TGCGCCAGCAGCCAAGATTTGGCGGGAGGGCTCCTGAGTACGCAGTATTTT
TRBJ2-2,-,TRBV27,-,CASSFHGGNTGELFF,TGTGCCAGCAGTTTTCATGGGGGAAACACCGGGGAGCTGTTTTTT
TRBJ2-7,TRBD2,TRBV29-1,-,CSAIAGGFYEQYF,TGCAGCGCTATAGCGGGAGGGTTTTACGAGCAGTACTTC
TRBJ2-7,-,TRBV14,-,CASSRTFNPLLYEQYF,TGTGCCAGCAGCCGCACCTTTAATCCCCTCCTATACGAGCAGTACTTC
TRBJ1-2,-,TRBV7-2,-,CASSPRYPLQGYTF,TGTGCCAGCAGCCCCCGATACCCACTTCAAGGCTACACCTTC
TRBJ1-3,-,TRBV3-1/TRBV3-2,-,CASRGGGNTIYF,TGTGCCAGCAGGGGAGGGGGAAACACCATATATTTT
TRBJ2-7,TRBD1,TRBV6-1,-,CASSERTGTYEQYF,TGTGCCAGCAGTGAAAGGACAGGGACCTACGAGCAGTACTTC
TRBJ1-4,-,TRBV30,-,CARRVNEKLFF,TGTGCCCGGAGGGTTAATGAAAAACTGTTTTTT
TRBJ2-2,TRBD2,TRBV20-1,-,CSASPRLAGTTGELFF,TGCAGTGCTAGTCCCAGACTAGCGGGGACTACCGGGGAGCTGTTTTTT
TRBJ1-5,-,TRBV5-5,-,CASSLAGVNQPQHF,TGTGCCAGCAGCTTGGCGGGGGTAAATCAGCCCCAGCATTTT
TRBJ2-7,TRBD2,TRBV11-1,-,CASSPRLAGVAYEQYF,TGTGCCAGCAGCCCAAGACTAGCGGGAGTAGCCTACGAGCAGTACTTC
TRBJ2-1,-,TRBV7-2,-,CASSLVGVPNEQFF,TGTGCCAGCAGCTTAGTAGGGGTCCCTAATGAGCAGTTCTTC
TRBJ1-6,-,TRBV6-5,-,CAYRADRPYNSPLHF,TGTGCCTACCGAGCCGACAGACCCTATAATTCACCCCTCCACTTT
TRBJ2-7,TRBD1,TRBV19,-,CASSFTGASYEQYF,TGTGCCAGTAGTTTCACAGGGGCTTCCTACGAGCAGTACTTC
TRBJ2-7,TRBD1,TRBV18,few,CASSPGQGLAYEQYF,TGTGCCAGCTCACCAGGACAGGGCTTGGCCTACGAGCAGTACTTC
TRBJ2-2,TRBD2,TRBV11-2,-,CASSPSPLAGGTGELFF,TGTGCCAGCAGCCCAAGTCCGCTAGCGGGAGGCACCGGGGAGCTGTTTTTT
TRBJ2-1,TRBD2,TRBV7-2,-,CASSLAPGLAIVGEQFF,TGTGCCAGCAGCTTAGCCCCGGGACTAGCTATAGTCGGTGAGCAGTTCTTC
TRBJ2-7,-,TRBV7-9,-,CASSSEQGTFYEQYF,TGTGCCAGCAGCTCCGAACAGGGAACGTTCTACGAGCAGTACTTC
TRBJ2-7,TRBD1,TRBV24-1,-,CATSDTGGSSYEQYF,TGTGCCACCAGTGACACAGGGGGGAGCTCCTACGAGCAGTACTTC
TRBJ1-1,-,TRBV21-1,-,CASSREGVNTEAFF,TGTGCCAGCAGCAGGGAAGGGGTGAACACTGAAGCTTTCTTT
TRBJ1-1,-,TRBV5-1,-,CASSLEGPNTEAFF,TGCGCCAGCAGCTTGGAAGGGCCGAACACTGAAGCTTTCTTT
TRBJ2-7,-,TRBV3-1/TRBV3-2,-,CASSPPRYRGTYEQYF,TGTGCCAGCAGCCCCCCCCGGTACCGGGGAACCTACGAGCAGTACTTC
TRBJ2-2,-,TRBV5-5,-,CASSSYSDTGELFF,TGTGCCAGCAGCTCGTACAGTGACACCGGGGAGCTGTTTTTT
TRBJ1-1,TRBD1,TRBV5-4,-,CASSTPGQGHNTEAFF,TGTGCCAGCAGCACCCCGGGACAGGGACATAACACTGAAGCTTTCTTT
TRBJ2-1,TRBD2,TRBV24-1,-,CATSDLGLGNEQFF,TGTGCCACCAGTGATTTGGGACTAGGGAATGAGCAGTTCTTC
TRBJ2-7,TRBD1,TRBV29-1,-,CSVSTGSYEQYF,TGCAGCGTCTCGACAGGGTCCTACGAGCAGTACTTC
TRBJ1-2,TRBD1,TRBV5-1,-,CASSPWGSTGDVSYGYTF,TGCGCCAGCAGCCCGTGGGGATCGACAGGGGATGTATCCTATGGCTACACCTTC
TRBJ1-5,-,TRBV7-9,-,CASSLSGDRNQPQHF,TGTGCCAGCAGCTTATCAGGGGATCGGAATCAGCCCCAGCATTTT
TRBJ2-2,-,TRBV7-2,once,CASSSRTFANTGELFF,TGTGCCAGCAGCTCAAGGACCTTCGCGAACACCGGGGAGCTGTTTTTT
TRBJ2-3,-,TRBV5-1,-,CASSLGEITDTQYF,TGCGCCAGCAGCTTGGGAGAGATTACAGATACGCAGTATTTT
TRBJ1-1,-,TRBV4-2,-,CASSPHPKADTEAFF,TGTGCCAGCAGCCCGCACCCCAAGGCGGACACTGAAGCTTTCTTT
TRBJ1-2,-,TRBV9,-,CASSTRTETYGYTF,TGTGCCAGCAGCACCCGGACCGAAACCTATGGCTACACCTTC
TRBJ2-1,-,TRBV19,-,CASSIGSGLNNEQFF,TGTGCCAGTAGTATAGGAAGCGGGCTGAACAATGAGCAGTTCTTC
TRBJ2-3,-,TRBV9,-,CASSVGLGAGSDTQYF,TGTGCCAGCAGCGTAGGATTGGGGGCCGGGTCAGATACGCAGTATTTT
TRBJ2-1,TRBD2,TRBV27,-,CASKGLERDEQFF,TGTGCCAGCAAGGGACTAGAGCGCGATGAGCAGTTCTTC
TRBJ1-5,-,TRBV19,few,CASSTTGWNQPQHF,TGTGCCAGTAGTACTACAGGGTGGAATCAGCCCCAGCATTTT
TRBJ2-6,-,TRBV9,-,CASSRSSGANVLTF,TGTGCCAGCAGCCGGAGCTCTGGGGCCAACGTCCTGACTTTC
TRBJ2-3,-,TRBV24-1,-,CATSGGGGGDTQYF,TGTGCCACCAGTGGCGGGGGCGGGGGAGATACGCAGTATTTT
TRBJ1-1,-,TRBV3-1/TRBV3-2,-,CASSQRWSEAFF,TGTGCCAGCAGCCAAAGGTGGTCTGAAGCTTTCTTT